This T cell receptor (beta chain) was observed in a study of blood T cell repertoires in COVID-19. Turning to the study itself: Both acute and convalescent COVID-19 samples were obtained from the United States, Italy and Spain. PBMCs, B-cell-depleted T cells, or T cells were the source of the cDNA or gDNA that made up the material.

This table comes from immunoSEQ multiplex PCR, and its TCRdb copy is limited to in-frame clones, with some not included. Among fewer than 250,000 clones listed, 80% to 90% were seen once. The sample holds a few counts of this clone. J lost 3 bases, V lost 7 bases, and 6 bases had no gene match. The CDR3 runs 14 residues. The germline V gene has CDR1 WSHSY and CDR2 SAAADI. The sample consisted of peripheral blood. This TCR was recovered from a woman aged 65 to 85 with acute or convalescent COVID-19. V is TRBV10-2 and J is TRBJ2-7; 10 nucleotides align to TRBD1. The CDR3 reads CASTYRTGGYEQYF. CDR3 coding DNA: TGCGCCAGCACCTACCGGACAGGGGGCTACGAGCAGTACTTC.